The present entry profiles one T cell receptor (beta chain) with its context. What it binds is not known. The authors distributed each subset's genomic DNA evenly over several immunoSEQ plates. The data were produced by immunoSEQ multiplex PCR, yet TCRdb's version contains in-frame clones alone and is incomplete. The table lists about 1.5 million clones, around 98% of them singletons. The CDR3 runs to 11 residues. Germline values: CDR1 SGHRS, CDR2 YFSETQ. V was pared by 1 base and J by 6 bases, with 3 bases between. These data come from a study of shared clonotypes between healthy human individuals. Overall study results and limits: Between a few donors, naive CD4 clonotypes were shared at a level of about 5%. Among donors, sharing of clonotypes was expected to be affected by sequencing depth.

This rearrangement joins TRBV5-1 to TRBJ2-3; no clear D gene. Input material: naive CD4+ T cells sorted from blood. Subset reported: CD45RA+ positively selected. The source of this sequence is a man younger than 40 in good health. The CDR3 DNA follows: TGCGCCAGCAGCTTGTGGGATACGCAGTATTTT. This codes for CASSLWDTQYF.